This T cell receptor (delta chain) was sequenced for a study of γδ T cells in repeated Plasmodium falciparum infection (dated by TCRdb to about 2021). Concerning the study at large: The natural-infection arm enrolled Malian children exposed to intense seasonal malaria transmission, compared against age and gender matched Australian children. Four controlled human malaria infections were administered to about five malaria-naive U.S. adults over approximately 600 days by bites from P. falciparum NF54-infected Anopheles stephensi mosquitoes. Controlled-infection subjects were sampled at baseline, immediately before selected infections, and 21 days after each infection. Malian gammadelta TCR repertoires were analysed cross-sectionally in periods with no transmission and longitudinally across episodes of acute febrile malaria. In the study, the shaping of the human gammadelta T cell repertoire by repeated Plasmodium falciparum infection was examined using natural infection in Mali and controlled human malaria infection. Study-wide findings and limitations: The controlled-infection cohort was small, limiting analysis of inter-individual variability in gammadelta T cell responses. A highly stable polyclonal repertoire over time and infection, with many inter-individual overlapping TCRgamma sequences, was shown by Vgamma9/Vdelta2+ TCR repertoires. Generalizability was limited because the Malian cohort was drawn from a small rural village of predominantly one ethnic group. Compared with the repertoires of Australian children, the Vdelta2-negative gammadelta TCR repertoires of Malian children appeared more clonally expanded, less diverse and less shared. Waves of new clonotype selection in Vdelta2-negative, largely Vdelta1+, gammadelta TCR repertoires appeared to be driven by repeated controlled infections.

Library preparation used multiplex PCR. This sample was sequenced with an Illumina MiSeq. Each sorted gammadelta T cell sample was sequenced for both the TCR gamma (TRG) and TCR delta (TRD) chains. Concerning the study's data processing: The repertoire analyses drew on clonotype tree plots, the accumulated frequency of the top 20 clonotypes, and diversity index (DI) and D75 metrics. Public reads were reanalyzed in TCRdb with CATT, and rows carrying the same DNA were merged afterwards. These V and J calls originate from TCRdb's pipeline instead of the authors' own analysis. For this sample the table gives 85,000 to 100,000 delta-chain clones, of which 0.9% to 1% were detected only once. The ten largest clones add up to just under 10% of the sample. This clone was found a few times. Its antigen specificity is not known. TCRdb's entry gives the protein of a much larger clone, which mismatches this DNA's translation at residue 6, likely from a read error; the protein reported here is translated from the DNA.

V is reduced by 0 bases and J by 4 bases, leaving a spacing of 5 bases between them. CDR1 and CDR2, looked up from the germline V gene, are GEAIGNYY and EKD. The CDR3 holds 13 amino acids from the cysteine to the phenylalanine. Only CDR3 DNA remains: 39 bases, in frame from the first base. For bulk TCR repertoire analysis, Vgamma9/Vdelta2+ and Vdelta2-negative gammadelta T cell populations were flow-sorted out of peripheral blood mononuclear cells. Input material: gamma-delta T cells from blood. The receptor comes from a pool of human donors (malaria-infected and uninfected, not separated). This chain is built from TRDV2 and TRDJ2; no D gene is confidently identified. Assignment of the J gene here rests on matching the DNA to germline, because TCRdb gives none. CDR3 protein: CACDTCGTAQLFF. The DNA sequence is as follows: TGTGCCTGTGACACCTGTGGGACAGCACAACTCTTCTTT.